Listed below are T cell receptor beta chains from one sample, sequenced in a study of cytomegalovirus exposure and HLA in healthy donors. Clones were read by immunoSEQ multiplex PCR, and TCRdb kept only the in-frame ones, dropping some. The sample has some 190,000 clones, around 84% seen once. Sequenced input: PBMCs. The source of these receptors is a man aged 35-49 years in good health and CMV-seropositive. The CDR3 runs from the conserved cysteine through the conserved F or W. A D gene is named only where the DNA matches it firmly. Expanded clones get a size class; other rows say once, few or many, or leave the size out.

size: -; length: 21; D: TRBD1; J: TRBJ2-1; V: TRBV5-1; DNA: TGCGCCAGCAGCTTGGGAGGCAGGGGGACAGGGGAGGGCAGCTCCTACAATGAGCAGTTCTTC; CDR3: CASSLGGRGTGEGSSYNEQFF
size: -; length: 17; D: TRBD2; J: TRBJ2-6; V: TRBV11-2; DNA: TGTGCCAGCAGCCCACTAGCGGTGGTATCTGGGGCCAACGTCCTGACTTTC; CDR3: CASSPLAVVSGANVLTF
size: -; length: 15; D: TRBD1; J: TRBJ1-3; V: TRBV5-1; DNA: TGCGCCAGCAGCGCCAGGGGGTTTGCTGGAAACACCATATATTTT; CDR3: CASSARGFAGNTIYF
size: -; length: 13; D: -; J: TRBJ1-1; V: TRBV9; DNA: TGTGCCAGCCGCCCGTGGGGCCACACTGAAGCTTTCTTT; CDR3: CASRPWGHTEAFF
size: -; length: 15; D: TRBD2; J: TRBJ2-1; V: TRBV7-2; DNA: TGTGCCAGCAGCTTAAGTCTAGCGGGAGTTTATGAGCAGTTCTTC; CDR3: CASSLSLAGVYEQFF
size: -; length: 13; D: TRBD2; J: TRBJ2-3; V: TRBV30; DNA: TGTGCCTGGGTAACTAGCGGCACAGATACGCAGTATTTT; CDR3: CAWVTSGTDTQYF
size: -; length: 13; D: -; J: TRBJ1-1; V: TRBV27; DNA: TGTGCCAGCAGTTTAGGCAGGGGCACTGAAGCTTTCTTT; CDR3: CASSLGRGTEAFF
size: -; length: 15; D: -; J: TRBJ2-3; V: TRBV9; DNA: TGTGCCAGCAGCGTAGCGCAGGGTGGCACAGATACGCAGTATTTT; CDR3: CASSVAQGGTDTQYF
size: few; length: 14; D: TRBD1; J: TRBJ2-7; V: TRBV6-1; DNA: TGTGCCAGCAGCGCGGGACAGGGAGCCAACGAGCAGTACTTC; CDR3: CASSAGQGANEQYF
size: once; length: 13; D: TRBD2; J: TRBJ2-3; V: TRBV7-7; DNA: TGTGCCTCGGCGCGGGGGGAGGCAGATACGCAGTATTTT; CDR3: CASARGEADTQYF
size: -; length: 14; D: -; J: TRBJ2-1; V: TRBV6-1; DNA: TGTGCCAGCAGCGACCAGACAGCGTGGGATGAGCAGTTCTTC; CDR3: CASSDQTAWDEQFF
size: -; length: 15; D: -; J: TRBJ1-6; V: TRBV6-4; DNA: TGTGCCAGCAGTGCCGGAGGGCAGTCTTATTCACCCCTCCACTTT; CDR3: CASSAGGQSYSPLHF
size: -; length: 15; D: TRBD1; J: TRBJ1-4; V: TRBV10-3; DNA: TGTGCCATCAGCGAACGGACAGGTTCTAATGAAAAACTGTTTTTT; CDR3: CAISERTGSNEKLFF
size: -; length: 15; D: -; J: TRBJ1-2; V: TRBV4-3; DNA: TGCGCCAGCAGCCGCCGGACAGCTTTCTATGGAGGCTACACCTTC; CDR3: CASSRRTAFYGGYTF
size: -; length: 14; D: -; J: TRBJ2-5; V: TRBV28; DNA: TGTGCCAGCAGTTTGGGGCAGGGGAAAGAGACCCAGTACTTC; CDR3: CASSLGQGKETQYF
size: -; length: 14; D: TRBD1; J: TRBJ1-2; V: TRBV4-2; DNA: TGTGCCAGCAGAGACAGGGGGATGAACTATGGCTACACCTTC; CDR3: CASRDRGMNYGYTF
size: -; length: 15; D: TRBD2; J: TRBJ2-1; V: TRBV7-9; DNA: TGTGCCAGCAGCGCACCAGGGACTAGCGGGAAGAAGCAGTTCTTC; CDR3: CASSAPGTSGKKQFF
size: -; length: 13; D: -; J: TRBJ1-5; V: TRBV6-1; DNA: TGTGCCAGCAGAATACAGGGTATCCAGCCCCAGCATTTT; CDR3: CASRIQGIQPQHF
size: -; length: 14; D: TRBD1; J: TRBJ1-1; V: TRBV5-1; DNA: TGCGCCAGCAGCTTACAGGGGAAGGGGACTGAAGCTTTCTTT; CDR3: CASSLQGKGTEAFF
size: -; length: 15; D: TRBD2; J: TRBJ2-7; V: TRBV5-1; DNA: TGCGCCAGCAGCTTGGGTGCGGGAGGGCCAAACGAGCAGTACTTC; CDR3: CASSLGAGGPNEQYF
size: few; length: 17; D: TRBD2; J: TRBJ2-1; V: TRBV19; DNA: TGTGCCAGTAGTATTTCCGCGCGACTAGCGGTCTACAATGAGCAGTTCTTC; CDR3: CASSISARLAVYNEQFF
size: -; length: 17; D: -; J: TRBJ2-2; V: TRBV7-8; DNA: TGTGCCAGCAGCCTACCCGTTCGGAGGGAGAGCACCGGGGAGCTGTTTTTT; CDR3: CASSLPVRRESTGELFF
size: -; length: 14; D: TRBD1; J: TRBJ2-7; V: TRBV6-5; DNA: TGTGCCAGCAGTTACCTGACAGGGGGCGGAGAGCAGTACTTC; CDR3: CASSYLTGGGEQYF
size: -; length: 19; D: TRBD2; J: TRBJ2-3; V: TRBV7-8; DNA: TGTGCCAGCAGATCCCCTCCGGGACTAGCGGGAGGGGAGACAGATACGCAGTATTTT; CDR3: CASRSPPGLAGGETDTQYF
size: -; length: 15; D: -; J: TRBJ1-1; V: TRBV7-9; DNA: TGTGCCAGCAGCCTACCAGGGAATCCGAGCACTGAAGCTTTCTTT; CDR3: CASSLPGNPSTEAFF
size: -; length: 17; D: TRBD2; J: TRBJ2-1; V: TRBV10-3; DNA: TGTGCCATCAGTGGTGGCGGCGGGACTAGCCAGAGTAATGAGCAGTTCTTC; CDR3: CAISGGGGTSQSNEQFF
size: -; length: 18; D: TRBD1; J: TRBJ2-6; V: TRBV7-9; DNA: TGTGCCAGCAGCGGGACAGAGCTTCTCTACTCTGGGGCCAACGTCCTGACTTTC; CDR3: CASSGTELLYSGANVLTF
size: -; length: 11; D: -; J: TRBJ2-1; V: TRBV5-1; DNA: TGCGCCAGCAGCATGATGGGACTTCCGTTCTTC; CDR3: CASSMMGLPFF
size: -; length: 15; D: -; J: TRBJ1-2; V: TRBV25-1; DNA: TGTGCCAGCAGTGAGGGGGGGTGGACGGACTATGGCTACACCTTC; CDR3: CASSEGGWTDYGYTF
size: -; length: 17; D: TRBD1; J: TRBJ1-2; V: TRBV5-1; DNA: TGCGCCAGCAGCTTGGCCCAGACAGGGGGTTCTGTCTATGGCTACACCTTC; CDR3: CASSLAQTGGSVYGYTF
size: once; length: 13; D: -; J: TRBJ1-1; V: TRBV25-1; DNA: TGTGCCAGCAGATTTTTACCCGGCACTGAAGCTTTCTTT; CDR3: CASRFLPGTEAFF
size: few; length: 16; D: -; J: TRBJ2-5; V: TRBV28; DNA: TGTGCCAGCAGTCTCCTGGGTGCGGGTCCCCAAGAGACCCAGTACTTC; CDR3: CASSLLGAGPQETQYF
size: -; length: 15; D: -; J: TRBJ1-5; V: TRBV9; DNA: TGTGCCAGCAGCGTGGCACCCGATAGCAATCAGCCCCAGCATTTT; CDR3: CASSVAPDSNQPQHF
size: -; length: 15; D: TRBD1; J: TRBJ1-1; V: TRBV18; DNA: TGTGCCAGCTCACCTTTGGACAGGGGGGATACTGAAGCTTTCTTT; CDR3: CASSPLDRGDTEAFF
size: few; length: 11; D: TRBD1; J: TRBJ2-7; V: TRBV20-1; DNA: TGCAGTGCTAACGACAGGGGCGAGCAGTACTTC; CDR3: CSANDRGEQYF
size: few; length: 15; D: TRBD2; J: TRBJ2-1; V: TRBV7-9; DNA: TGTGCCAGCAGCTTAGCGCTAGCGGGAGGCAATGAGCAGTTCTTC; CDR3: CASSLALAGGNEQFF
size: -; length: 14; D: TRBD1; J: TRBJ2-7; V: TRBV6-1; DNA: TGTGCCAGCAACCCCGGGACAGGGATCAACGAGCAGTACTTC; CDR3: CASNPGTGINEQYF
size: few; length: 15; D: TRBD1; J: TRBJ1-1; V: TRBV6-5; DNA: TGTGCCAGCAGTTACGGACAGGGGGCTAACACTGAAGCTTTCTTT; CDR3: CASSYGQGANTEAFF
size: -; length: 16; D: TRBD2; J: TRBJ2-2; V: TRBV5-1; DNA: TGCGCCAGCAGCTTGGTAGCGGGGGCCTACACCGGGGAGCTGTTTTTT; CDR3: CASSLVAGAYTGELFF
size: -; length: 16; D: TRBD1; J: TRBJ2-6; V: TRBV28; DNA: TGTGCCAGTTTAGGACAGGGCCTCTGGGGGGCCAACGTCCTGACTTTC; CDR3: CASLGQGLWGANVLTF